This passage covers 32 T cell receptor beta chains from one sample sequenced in a study of cytomegalovirus exposure and HLA in healthy donors (dated by TCRdb to the late 2010s). Libraries came from the immunoSEQ multiplex PCR assay. A mixture of 60 forward primers for TCR Vbeta segments and 13 reverse primers for TCR Jbeta segments was used in the multiplex PCR. TCRdb retrieved this table from immuneACCESS and kept in-frame rearrangements only. Not all clones are present; in checked studies, unresolved V genes account for under half, and no reason is known for the remainder. The sample table shows 65,000 to 90,000 clones, and roughly 78% are seen once. The top ten clonotypes cover 2% to 2.5% of the sample. The sample taken for sequencing was PBMCs. The receptors were sampled from a man aged 30 to 39 in good health and CMV-seronegative.

The V gene is TRBV7-2, the J gene TRBJ1-2; D remains ambiguous. V lost 1 base and J 7 bases, leaving 13 bases between the germline ends. The CDR3 consists of 14 residues. CDR1 and CDR2 (germline): SGHTA, FQGNSA. The chain's CDR3 is CASSLERRASGYTF. CDR3 sequence (DNA): TGTGCCAGCAGCTTAGAGAGGAGGGCTAGTGGCTACACCTTC.

The rearrangement uses TRBV6-4 and TRBJ2-1, with 10 bases fitting TRBD2. Germline CDR1 MRHNA, CDR2 SNTAGT. Trimming took 7 bases from V and 3 from J; bases not matched to a gene: 15. CDR3 length: 18 residues. The CDR3 here is CASTSYPSGGRNYNEQFF. The DNA for the CDR3 is TGTGCCAGCACGTCATACCCTAGCGGGGGCCGCAACTACAATGAGCAGTTCTTC.

The chain combines TRBV15 with TRBJ2-1; D not resolved. There are 11 residues in the CDR3. Germline V lookup: CDR1 LNHNV, CDR2 YYDKDF (reference sequence). Trimming cost V 8 bases and J 5 bases, with 7 bases left between them. The CDR3 DNA is TGTGCCACCGCCCAGGACAATGAGCAGTTCTTC. It is translated as CATAQDNEQFF.

This clone appeared once. This chain uses TRBV7-6 with TRBJ2-3; the D gene is possibly TRBD1 (5 bases). Trimming cost V 5 bases and J 3 bases, with 9 bases left between them. The CDR3 has 13 residues. Germline loops: CDR1 SGHVS, CDR2 FNYEAQ. The CDR3 here is CASSPGLTDTQYF. Written as DNA, the CDR3 is TGTGCCAGCAGCCCAGGGTTGACAGATACGCAGTATTTT. The entire variable domain, with the rest obtained from reference TRBV7-6 and TRBJ2-3, is as follows: GAGVSQSPRYKVTKRGQDVALRCDPISGHVSLYWYRQALGQGPEFLTYFNYEAQQDKSGLPNDRFSAERPEGSISTLTIQRTEQRDSAMYRCASSPGLTDTQYFGPGTRLTVL.

The chain employs TRBV30 and TRBJ1-5, with D perhaps matching TRBD1 (5 bases). The length of the CDR3 is 13 residues. Trimming removed 2 bases at V and 7 bases at J, with 12 bases between. Germline V lookup: CDR1 GTSNPN, CDR2 SVGIG (reference sequence). The CDR3 reads CAWSSGGLQPQHF. The CDR3 DNA sequence: TGTGCCTGGAGTTCCGGGGGTCTACAGCCCCAGCATTTT.

Turning to this clone: Sequence at one end of the junction differs from germline and may be a read error. The chain has TRBV4-1 and TRBJ1-4; 7 bases align to TRBD1. The CDR3 is made up of 16 amino acids. The germline gives CDR1 MGHRA, CDR2 YSYEKL. Here the CDR3 reads CASSRTGLATNEKLLF. CDR3 DNA sequence: TGCGCCAGCAGCCGGACAGGACTTGCAACTAATGAAAAACTGCTTTTT.

J is TRBJ1-1 and V is TRBV5-5; 7 bases are a match to TRBD1. The J segment lost 4 bases and the V segment lost 2 bases, leaving 8 bases of the junction unmatched. The germline V gene encodes CDR1 SGHKS and CDR2 YYEKEE (reference sequence). This CDR3 region has 15 residues. CDR3 sequence reads: CASSLGGQRSTEAFF. The CDR3 coding sequence is TGTGCCAGCAGCTTAGGGGGACAGAGGTCCACTGAAGCTTTCTTT.

The chain couples TRBV6-6 to TRBJ2-7, with no clear D. The CDR3 covers 14 residues. The V gene lost 0 bases and the J gene lost 4 bases, with 10 bases spanning the gap. Germline V CDR1 and CDR2: MNHNY, SVGAGI (reference sequence). CDR3 region: CASSYSYSSYEQYF. The CDR3 DNA sequence: TGTGCCAGCAGTTACTCCTACAGCTCTTACGAGCAGTACTTC.

Regarding this clone: One end of the junction does not line up with germline, which may come from a read error. The rearrangement links TRBV25-1 to TRBJ2-7; TRBD2 aligns across 7 bases. This CDR3 has 17 amino acids. Germline V gene lookup returns CDR1 MGHDK and CDR2 SYGVNS. CDR3 DNA sequence: TGTGCCAGCCGTGAGGGGAGGAGACTAGCTTCATGGAACGAGCAGTACTTC. It encodes CASREGRRLASWNEQYF.

The rearrangement joins TRBV27 to TRBJ1-1; no clear D gene. The CDR3 spans 11 residues. The germline CDR1 and CDR2 sequences are MNHEY and SMNVEV (reference sequence). Deletions cut 4 bases from V and 8 bases from J, with 8 bases between. The CDR3 here is CASSSTMEAFF. The DNA of the CDR3 is TGTGCCAGCAGTTCGACTATGGAAGCTTTCTTT.

The chain joins TRBV27 to TRBJ2-1, with 8 bases that match TRBD1. The germline CDR1 and CDR2 sequences are MNHEY and SMNVEV (reference sequence). The CDR3 totals 20 residues. J gave up 0 bases and V 5 bases, and 18 bases lay outside the gene matches. This chain's CDR3 is CASSIPRTGIGEPSYNEQFF. The CDR3 region has the DNA TGTGCCAGCAGTATACCCCGGACAGGGATCGGGGAGCCCTCCTACAATGAGCAGTTCTTC.

This CDR3 is CASSQDGTTTSTDTQYF. The CDR3 DNA sequence: TGTGCCAGCAGCCAAGATGGGACAACTACTAGCACAGATACGCAGTATTTT. The rearrangement joins TRBV7-6 to TRBJ2-3, with D maybe TRBD1 (6 bases). Germline-derived CDR1 and CDR2 are SGHVS and FNYEAQ. V was clipped by 5 bases and J by 0 bases, with 18 bases between them. The length of the CDR3 is 17 residues.

The V call is TRBV9, the J call TRBJ1-2; 9 nucleotides match TRBD1. Per germline, CDR1 SGDLS and CDR2 YYNGEE. V lost 0 bases, J lost 8 bases, and 14 bases stayed unmatched. This CDR3 is 17 amino acids long. CDR3: CASSVVEGDRVSGGYTF. The CDR3 nucleotides are TGTGCCAGCAGCGTAGTGGAGGGGGACAGGGTTAGTGGGGGCTACACCTTC.

In this sample, this clone turned up a few times. The chain combines TRBV2 with TRBJ2-2; D perhaps matches TRBD1 (6 bases). This CDR3 region has 13 residues. The ends were cut back, 4 bases at V and 4 bases at J, with 7 bases in the middle. Germline V gene data show CDR1 as SNHLY and CDR2 as FYNNEI. The CDR3 reads CASSGGRTGELFF. The DNA for the CDR3 is TGTGCCAGCAGTGGGGGGCGCACCGGGGAGCTGTTTTTT.

The rearrangement uses TRBV5-1 and TRBJ2-3; TRBD1 is a possible D gene (6 bases). The germline CDR1 and CDR2 sequences are SGHRS and YFSETQ. CDR3 length: 15 residues. The V gene lost 4 bases and the J gene lost 2 bases, with 14 bases spanning the gap. This chain's CDR3 is CASSLGHGNTDTQYF. The CDR3 region has the DNA TGCGCCAGCAGCCTGGGACACGGAAACACAGATACGCAGTATTTT.

The chain is built from TRBV28 and TRBJ2-3, with TRBD1 identical over 8 bases. This CDR3 has 15 residues. Germline assignment: CDR1 MDHEN and CDR2 SYDVKM. The V and J ends lost 7 bases and 2 bases, in that order; junction bases with no gene match: 8. CDR3 nucleotides: TGTGCCAGCACCCCCCAGGGGGCCGCCACAGATACGCAGTATTTT. Its protein product is CASTPQGAATDTQYF.

This chain connects TRBV19 to TRBJ2-2; 8 positions match TRBD2. With 5 bases clipped from V and 7 bases from J, the junction kept 9 bases outside the gene matches. The germline V gene encodes CDR1 LNHDA and CDR2 SQIVND (reference sequence). This CDR3 has 15 amino acids. The CDR3, as DNA: TGTGCCAGTAGTCTTCCAGCGGGAGTAGACGGGGAGCTGTTTTTT. It encodes CASSLPAGVDGELFF.

The chain is built from TRBV10-3 and TRBJ1-2, with 11 bases matching TRBD1. The germline V gene encodes CDR1 ENHRY and CDR2 SYGVKD. V shed 8 bases, J shed 8 bases, and the junction held 10 bases outside the gene matches. The CDR3 consists of 14 residues. The chain's CDR3 is CAILSRDRGKGYTF. In DNA form, the CDR3 reads TGTGCCATCTTATCGAGGGACAGGGGGAAAGGCTACACCTTC.

The gene calls are TRBV10-3 and TRBJ1-5, with a tentative D call TRBD1 (5 bases). The CDR3 spans 16 residues. V was pared by 0 bases and J by 4 bases, with 13 bases between. Germline V gives CDR1 ENHRY, CDR2 SYGVKD. The CDR3 protein is CAISESGPERNQPQHF. The CDR3 DNA reads as TGTGCCATCAGTGAGTCGGGGCCAGAGAGGAATCAGCCCCAGCATTTT.

In its sample, this clone was seen a few times. The junction does not match germline at one end; this may be a read error. This chain joins TRBV7-7 and TRBJ2-2; 7 bases align to TRBD1. The germline V gene has CDR1 SSHAT and CDR2 FNYEAQ (reference sequence). The CDR3 is made up of 15 amino acids. The CDR3 region is CASSRQGVNTGELFF. CDR3 nucleotides: TGTGCTAGCAGCCGACAGGGAGTCAACACCGGGGAGCTGTTTTTT.

This clone was seen only a few times. Here the CDR3 DNA reads TGTGCCAGCAGTTTAGGGGGGGCACTACACTACGAGCAGTACTTC. This encodes CASSLGGALHYEQYF. The chain links TRBV28 to TRBJ2-5; possible D gene TRBD2, 7 bases. The DNA end lines up better with TRBJ2-7; the J call may be wrong. The CDR3 sequence is 15 residues long. Germline values: CDR1 MDHEN, CDR2 SYDVKM.

This clone was picked up a small number of times. The gene calls are TRBV2 and TRBJ1-1; tentatively, D is TRBD1 (6 bases). The V and J ends lost 3 bases and 1 base respectively, with 12 bases between them. CDR1 is SNHLY and CDR2 is FYNNEI in the germline V gene. This CDR3 region has 15 residues. The CDR3 DNA is TGTGCCAGCAGTGAGGCCAGGGGTAGGAACACTGAAGCTTTCTTT. It yields the protein CASSEARGRNTEAFF.

The chain is built from TRBV5-5 and TRBJ2-2; maybe TRBD1 (6 bases). The CDR3 runs to 13 residues. V gave up 1 base and J gave up 6 bases, with 7 bases separating them. Germline assignment: CDR1 SGHKS and CDR2 YYEKEE (reference sequence). The CDR3 loop is CASSLTGSGELFF. Written as DNA, the CDR3 is TGTGCCAGCAGCTTGACAGGGTCCGGGGAGCTGTTTTTT.

Only a few counts were recorded for this clone. J is TRBJ2-7 and V is TRBV6-6, with D possibly being TRBD1 (5 bases). Between the trimmed V and J ends, which lost 2 bases and 7 bases, there was a span of 18 bases. The germline V gene encodes CDR1 MNHNY and CDR2 SVGAGI (reference sequence). CDR3 length equals 15 residues. CDR3 sequence (DNA): TGTGCCAGCAGTTACCCACCCGGACAACGAGGTGAGCAGTACTTC. Amino acids: CASSYPPGQRGEQYF.

The chain recombines TRBV28 with TRBJ2-7; the D gene is possibly TRBD2 (5 bases). Trimming left V 10 bases short and J 4 bases short, with 14 bases between. The CDR3 is made up of 12 amino acids. Germline-derived CDR1 and CDR2 are MDHEN and SYDVKM. The CDR3 region is CATLIPGYEQYF. The CDR3 DNA reads as TGTGCCACTTTGATCCCGGGATACGAGCAGTACTTC.

The chain's CDR3 is CASSRGTGRRDYGYTF. The DNA for the CDR3 is TGTGCCAGCTCACGTGGGACAGGGAGGAGAGACTATGGCTACACCTTC. The chain employs TRBV18 and TRBJ1-2; TRBD1 matches 9 bases. J lost 3 bases, V lost 4 bases, and 9 bases had no gene match. CDR1 and CDR2 from the germline V gene are KGHSH and LQKENI. CDR3 length equals 16 residues. Combining the CDR3 with reference TRBV18 and TRBJ1-2 gives the whole variable domain NAGVMQNPRHLVRRRGQEARLRCSPMKGHSHVYWYRQLPEEGLKFMVYLQKENIIDESGMPKERFSAEFPKEGPSILRIQQVVRGDSAAYFCASSRGTGRRDYGYTFGSGTRLTVV.

The chain recombines TRBV29-1 with TRBJ2-2; D is perhaps TRBD1 (6 bases). Per the germline V gene, CDR1 is SQVTM and CDR2 is ANQGSEA. This CDR3 has 13 residues. Trimming took 6 bases from V and 0 from J, leaving 8 bases between them. CDR3 loop: CSVDRSNTGELFF. CDR3 coding DNA: TGCAGCGTCGACAGGTCGAACACCGGGGAGCTGTTTTTT.

This chain links TRBV7-6 with TRBJ2-5, with D possibly matching TRBD1 (5 bases). Between the trimmed V and J ends, which lost 4 bases and 7 bases, there was a span of 25 bases. Germline V gene lookup returns CDR1 SGHVS and CDR2 FNYEAQ. CDR3 size: 17 residues. CDR3 residues: CASSSPLKETGAPTQYF. As DNA, the CDR3 is TGTGCCAGCAGCTCACCCCTAAAAGAAACTGGGGCCCCGACCCAGTACTTC.

The rearrangement links TRBV6-1 to TRBJ2-3; unclear D gene. The CDR3 spans 13 residues. Germline values: CDR1 MNHNS, CDR2 SASEGT. V lost 8 bases to trimming and J lost 3 bases, with 12 bases between them. CDR3 sequence: CASVQAETDTQYF. CDR3 DNA sequence: TGTGCCAGCGTCCAGGCAGAAACAGATACGCAGTATTTT.

V and J are TRBV2 and TRBJ1-2; D is possibly TRBD1 (5 bases). Germline values: CDR1 SNHLY, CDR2 FYNNEI. V shed 5 bases and J shed 6 bases, with 16 bases lying between them. The CDR3 extends over 14 amino acids. The CDR3 bases are TGTGCCAGCAGTCAGGACCGGGGGAACAATGGCTACACCTTC. Translating gives CASSQDRGNNGYTF.

This sequence joins TRBV5-1 and TRBJ1-4, with a possible D match to TRBD1 (6 bases). CDR1 is SGHRS, CDR2 YFSETQ, per germline. Trimming left V 4 bases short and J 0 bases short, with 10 bases between. This CDR3 has 15 residues. The CDR3 DNA is TGCGCCAGCAGCGGGGGGGGCGCAACTAATGAAAAACTGTTTTTT. This translates into CASSGGGATNEKLFF.

The rearrangement links TRBV19 to TRBJ1-6, with TRBD1 identical over 7 bases. CDR1 is LNHDA, CDR2 SQIVND, per germline (reference sequence). This CDR3 comprises 14 residues. The V segment lost 10 bases and the J segment 4 bases; nucleotides outside the gene matches: 7. Here the CDR3 reads CATAGQIYNSPLHF. The CDR3 bases are TGTGCCACCGCGGGACAGATTTATAATTCACCCCTCCACTTT.